Below, one TCR beta chain is given with its context. The clone's antigen remains unknown. Base qualities are not provided; no much larger clone lies one nucleotide away. In Seattle, one collaborating source enrolled patients while the infection was active and tracked those patients longitudinally over the course of disease. The collaborating institutions used their own protocols to collect whole blood in K2EDTA tubes. For TCRbeta analysis, collaborators shipped samples in one of three forms: frozen whole blood, isolated PBMCs, or DNA extracted from either of those sample types. In the germline V gene, CDR1 corresponds to MNHEY and CDR2 to SVGAGI. The CDR3 starts with the cysteine, ends with the phenylalanine, and has 14 residues. Only the CDR3 region is kept as DNA, spanning 42 bases read in frame from base 1. At the junction V is shortened by 4 bases and J by 2 bases, with 12 bases in between. The sample belongs to a study of blood T cell repertoires in COVID-19 (dated by TCRdb to the early 2020s). Regarding the complete study: Samples from collaborators originated in the United States, Italy and Spain and spanned both the acute and convalescent phases of COVID-19. The material from the prospective study consisted of cDNA or gDNA derived from T cells, B-cell-depleted T cells, or PBMCs. Deeply sampled blood TCRbeta repertoires from subjects exposed to, actively infected with, or recovered from COVID-19 were included in the dataset. The repertoires were released in a freely available public database meant as a resource for research on the immune response to SARS-CoV-2. The samples were drawn from two sources: the first 160 participants of the ongoing ImmuneRACE study, and approximately 1,300 subjects contributed by 6 global collaborators. The sample metadata nearly always contained a de-identified subject ID, COVID-19 status, age in years and sex. Where available, HLA class I and class II types were obtained from metadata supplied by the sample provider rather than from assay-based typing. The research as a whole found: Clinical and demographic metadata were provided uncurated, with the amount varying by source and participant.

The immunoSEQ Assay, a bias-controlled multiplex PCR, was used to amplify TCRbeta CDR3 regions from genomic DNA. The paper's data handling went like this. The number of nucleated cells in each sample was estimated from the amplification of reference gene primers within the assay. Sequence reads were collapsed and filtered to measure the absolute abundance of every unique TCRbeta CDR3 rearrangement. For each sample, productive Simpson clonality was calculated as the square root of Simpson's diversity index over productive rearrangements. Held by TCRdb, this immuneACCESS table contains in-frame sequences only and omits some clones. Under half of the omission traces to an unresolved V gene where checked; the cause of the rest is unknown. The DNA gave D and trimming, while V, J and clone size come from that table. For this sample there are around 180,000 clones; approximately 78% appear just once. The top ten constitute over 9.5% of the sample.

The clonotype originates from an elderly woman with COVID-19, enrolled during active disease. The rearrangement joined TRBV6-5 to TRBJ2-7; TRBD1 is a possible D gene, resting on 5 matching bases. The source material was peripheral blood. CDR3 reads: CASSSYDSTYEQYF. The DNA is as follows: TGTGCCAGCAGTTCTTATGACAGCACCTACGAGCAGTACTTC.